These 32 T cell receptor beta chains came from one sample sequenced in a study of blood T cell repertoires in COVID-19 (dated by TCRdb to 2018 to 2021). The library was generated by the immunoSEQ multiplex PCR assay. Here the immuneACCESS table is served through TCRdb, limited to in-frame sequences with V and J called. Missing clones are a known gap in these copies; in checked studies unresolved V genes cover under half, and the rest lacks a known reason. The sample profile shows 150,000 to 200,000 clones; 74% of them were found once. The top ten hold around 3% of the sample. Sequenced material: peripheral blood. The source of these receptors is a woman older than 75 with acute or convalescent COVID-19.

The V call is TRBV6-5, the J call TRBJ2-7, with D maybe TRBD2 (5 bases). V lost 5 bases and J 3 bases, leaving 17 bases between the germline ends. There are 15 residues in the CDR3. The germline V gene encodes CDR1 MNHEY and CDR2 SVGAGI. The CDR3 is CASSRHGKLDYEQYF. CDR3 DNA: TGTGCCAGCAGTAGACACGGGAAGCTCGACTACGAGCAGTACTTC.

This rearrangement joins TRBV27 to TRBJ2-5; D is perhaps TRBD2 (5 bases). The length of the CDR3 is 14 residues. V gave up 3 bases and J gave up 5 bases, with 13 bases separating them. The germline CDR1 and CDR2 sequences are MNHEY and SMNVEV (reference sequence). CDR3 sequence: CASSLAGNPETQYF. CDR3 in DNA: TGTGCCAGCAGTTTGGCGGGCAATCCGGAGACCCAGTACTTC.

The gene calls are TRBV19 and TRBJ1-6; 7 bases agree with TRBD1. The trim removed 5 bases at V and 7 bases at J, leaving 8 bases unmatched. CDR3 length: 15 amino acids. Per germline, CDR1 LNHDA and CDR2 SQIVND (reference sequence). In DNA, the CDR3 is TGTGCCAGTAGTCGGTGGGACAGCGAAAATTCACCCCTCCACTTT. Translation: CASSRWDSENSPLHF.

The chain joins TRBV3-1 (or the pseudogene TRBV3-2) to TRBJ1-2; no definite D call. Germline V gene sequence: CDR1 LGHDT, CDR2 YNNKEL (reference sequence). The CDR3 runs to 15 residues. V was shortened by 0 bases and J by 7 bases, with 15 bases between the two germline ends. This CDR3 is CASSQDLHQSFGYTF. The CDR3 DNA reads as TGTGCCAGCAGCCAAGATTTACACCAATCCTTTGGCTACACCTTC.

This sequence joins TRBV18 and TRBJ2-1, with 10 nucleotides matching TRBD2. CDR1 KGHSH and CDR2 LQKENI come from the germline V gene. The V and J ends lost 2 bases and 7 bases, in that order; junction bases with no gene match: 8. The CDR3 is 16 residues long. CDR3 bases: TGTGCCAGCTCACCAAAGGGACTAGCGAGCGGGAATGAGCAGTTCTTC. This sequence encodes CASSPKGLASGNEQFF.

The V gene is TRBV2, the J gene TRBJ1-4, with a possible D match to TRBD1 (5 bases). Looked up from germline, CDR1 is SNHLY and CDR2 is FYNNEI. The V end lost 9 bases, the J end lost 4 bases, and 15 bases lay between the germline ends. The CDR3 consists of 14 residues. This chain's CDR3 is CARATAAGNEKLFF. DNA for the CDR3: TGTGCCAGAGCGACAGCAGCCGGTAATGAAAAACTGTTTTTT.

V is TRBV18 and J is TRBJ2-5; TRBD1 agrees at 11 bases. Unmatched junction bases numbered 16, after V lost 3 bases and J lost 4 bases. This CDR3 region has 19 residues. CDR1 is KGHSH, CDR2 LQKENI, per germline. The CDR3 bases are TGTGCCAGCTCACCCCGAGGACCAGGACAGGGGGCGTCAGGAGAGACCCAGTACTTC. Translation gives CASSPRGPGQGASGETQYF.

The CDR3 region is CASSLLPTPTDTQYF. The CDR3 DNA reads as TGTGCCAGCAGTTTACTACCGACTCCCACAGATACGCAGTATTTT. V usage is TRBV28 and J usage is TRBJ2-3; D not resolved. Trimming left V 2 bases short and J 2 bases short, with 11 bases between. This CDR3 has 15 residues. From germline, CDR1 is MDHEN and CDR2 SYDVKM. The full variable domain, rest sourced from reference TRBV28 and TRBJ2-3, is DVKVTQSSRYLVKRTGEKVFLECVQDMDHENMFWYRQDPGLGLRLIYFSYDVKMKEKGDIPEGYSVSREKKERFSLILESASTNQTSMYLCASSLLPTPTDTQYFGPGTRLTVL.

Only a few counts were recorded for this clone. The V gene is TRBV27, the J gene TRBJ1-2; 9 nucleotides align to TRBD1. The junction had 8 bases not matched to a gene; V was cut back by 4 bases and J by 8 bases. This CDR3 has 14 amino acids. CDR1 MNHEY and CDR2 SMNVEV come from the germline V gene (reference sequence). The CDR3 DNA is TGTGCCAGCAGTTCGTACAGGGGGCGGAGCGGCTACACCTTC. Amino acid sequence: CASSSYRGRSGYTF.

V and J are TRBV6-5 and TRBJ1-5; D is unclear. CDR1 and CDR2 from the germline V gene are MNHEY and SVGAGI. The CDR3 is 13 residues long. Trimming cost V 2 bases and J 7 bases, with 9 bases left between them. In nucleotides, the CDR3 is TGTGCCAGCAGTTACGCCGGAGAACAGCCCCAGCATTTT. Its protein product is CASSYAGEQPQHF.

V is TRBV11-2 and J is TRBJ1-5; D unclear. The CDR3 is made up of 15 amino acids. The germline V gene encodes CDR1 SGHAT and CDR2 FQNNGV. Trimming pared 0 bases from V and 6 bases from J, leaving 12 bases between. The DNA of the CDR3 is TGTGCCAGCAGCTTAGATCTAACTTCGGGTCAGCCCCAGCATTTT. It specifies CASSLDLTSGQPQHF.

V and J are TRBV27 and TRBJ2-2; 8 nucleotides align to TRBD2. The V gene end was trimmed by 3 bases and the J gene end by 0 bases; junction bases not matched to a gene: 6. The CDR3 consists of 17 residues. Germline V lookup: CDR1 MNHEY, CDR2 SMNVEV (reference sequence). The CDR3 DNA sequence: TGTGCCAGCAGTTTCGTATACGGGAGGGCGAACACCGGGGAGCTGTTTTTT. It encodes CASSFVYGRANTGELFF.

This clone was observed a handful of times. The J gene is TRBJ1-1, the V gene TRBV19, with a possible D match to TRBD1 (5 bases). CDR3 length: 15 residues. The V end was cut by 3 bases, the J end by 6 bases, with 17 bases between. CDR1 LNHDA and CDR2 SQIVND come from the germline V gene (reference sequence). Here the CDR3 reads CASSMVWEGVPEAFF. As DNA, the CDR3 is TGTGCCAGTAGTATGGTGTGGGAAGGGGTCCCTGAAGCTTTCTTT.

This clone was seen only a few times. The rearrangement links TRBV28 to TRBJ2-1; D is possibly TRBD2 (6 bases). The germline V and J ends were trimmed by 3 bases and 10 bases, with 19 bases remaining between them. Germline lookup yields CDR1 MDHEN and CDR2 SYDVKM. This CDR3 has 15 residues. This CDR3 is CASSFPGVPTIEQFF. The DNA for the CDR3 is TGTGCCAGCAGTTTTCCGGGAGTCCCGACAATCGAGCAGTTCTTC.

This chain uses TRBV14 with TRBJ2-2, with 10 bases that match TRBD2. CDR3 length: 15 residues. V lost 4 bases and J lost 4; bases outside the gene matches: 3. Per germline, CDR1 SGHDN and CDR2 FVKESK. For the CDR3, the DNA is TGTGCCAGCAGCCGTCTAGCGGGAGTCACCGGGGAGCTGTTTTTT. Its protein product is CASSRLAGVTGELFF.

The chain is built from TRBV28 and TRBJ1-4, with 12 bases that match TRBD1. The junction had 10 bases not matched to a gene; V was cut back by 6 bases and J by 8 bases. The CDR3 length is 16 residues. From germline, CDR1 is MDHEN and CDR2 SYDVKM. The DNA of the CDR3 is TGTGCCAGCAGCCTCGCCGGGACAGGGGGCGAAGAAAAACTGTTTTTT. It translates to CASSLAGTGGEEKLFF.

J is TRBJ2-7 and V is TRBV5-1; 9 nucleotides line up with TRBD2. The germline CDR1 and CDR2 sequences are SGHRS and YFSETQ. This CDR3 is 17 amino acids long. The V gene end was trimmed by 5 bases and the J gene end by 4 bases; junction bases not matched to a gene: 16. CDR3 residues: CASRYGLAPGGGYEQYF. DNA for the CDR3: TGCGCCAGCAGATATGGACTAGCGCCGGGGGGGGGATACGAGCAGTACTTC.

This chain joins TRBV30 and TRBJ2-6; 7 bases match TRBD1. The V gene end was trimmed by 1 base and the J gene end by 1 base; junction bases not matched to a gene: 10. The CDR3 extends over 18 amino acids. Per the germline V gene, CDR1 is GTSNPN and CDR2 is SVGIG (reference sequence). CDR3 amino acids: CAWSALRTGRSGANVLTF. Written as DNA, the CDR3 is TGTGCCTGGAGTGCGCTTCGGACAGGTCGTTCTGGGGCCAACGTCCTGACTTTC.

Note on this clone: This sample includes further DNA sequences coding for the same CDR3. The chain carries TRBV3-1 (or the pseudogene TRBV3-2) and TRBJ1-5, with 9 bases matching TRBD1. CDR1 and CDR2 from the germline V gene are LGHDT and YNNKEL (reference sequence). The trim removed 3 bases at V and 7 bases at J, leaving 1 base unmatched. CDR3 length equals 13 residues. CDR3 sequence reads: CASSQDRGQPQHF. For the CDR3, the DNA is TGTGCCAGCAGCCAGGACAGGGGCCAGCCCCAGCATTTT.

This chain connects TRBV5-1 to TRBJ1-3; D gene uncertain. Germline V gene data show CDR1 as SGHRS and CDR2 as YFSETQ. V was shortened by 3 bases and J by 2 bases, with 9 bases between the two germline ends. The CDR3 length is 14 residues. The CDR3 loop is CASSSGGAGNTIYF. The CDR3 DNA follows: TGCGCCAGCAGCTCTGGAGGAGCTGGAAACACCATATATTTT.

The gene calls are TRBV24-1 and TRBJ2-1; 8 bases are shared with TRBD2. Unmatched junction bases numbered 5, after V lost 5 bases and J lost 6 bases. The CDR3 is 14 amino acids. Germline V CDR1 and CDR2: KGHDR, SFDVKD. The CDR3 DNA follows: TGTGCCACCAGTGTAGCGGGATCCATCAATGAGCAGTTCTTC. Translated, it gives CATSVAGSINEQFF.

The V call is TRBV6-5, the J call TRBJ2-5; TRBD2 aligns across 9 bases. The CDR3 sequence is 14 residues long. Germline V gives CDR1 MNHEY, CDR2 SVGAGI. After removal of 6 bases from V and 1 base from J, the junction contained 3 bases not matched to a gene. For the CDR3, the DNA is TGTGCCAGCAGGGGGACTAGCAGCCAAGAGACCCAGTACTTC. Protein sequence: CASRGTSSQETQYF.

This chain joins TRBV7-2 and TRBJ2-1, with 9 bases fitting TRBD2. CDR1 SGHTA and CDR2 FQGNSA come from the germline V gene. Germline trimming cut 4 bases from V and 0 bases from J; bases unmatched to any gene: 4. This CDR3 comprises 16 residues. The CDR3, as DNA: TGTGCCAGCAGCTCGACTAGCGGAAGCTCCTACAATGAGCAGTTCTTC. Protein sequence: CASSSTSGSSYNEQFF. Full variable domain (remainder filled in from reference TRBV7-2 and TRBJ2-1): GAGVSQSPSNKVTEKGKDVELRCDPISGHTALYWYRQSLGQGLEFLIYFQGNSAPDKSGLPSDRFSAERTGGSVSTLTIQRTQQEDSAVYLCASSSTSGSSYNEQFFGPGTRLTVL.

V gene TRBV6-5 combines with J gene TRBJ1-1; TRBD1 might be the D (5 bases). This CDR3 is 15 amino acids long. Germline assignment: CDR1 MNHEY and CDR2 SVGAGI. The ends were cut back, 5 bases at V and 3 bases at J, with 16 bases in the middle. The CDR3 is CASSRHPLGDTEAFF. The CDR3 DNA is TGTGCCAGCAGTAGACATCCCCTAGGGGACACTGAAGCTTTCTTT.

This clone was detected many times. This chain uses TRBV9 with TRBJ2-5, with 10 bases that match TRBD2. CDR1 and CDR2 (germline): SGDLS, YYNGEE. Trimming cost V 2 bases and J 4 bases; bases outside gene matches: 2. The CDR3 consists of 14 residues. The CDR3 DNA sequence: TGTGCCAGCAGCGTCTCTAGCGGGAGAGAGACCCAGTACTTC. Residues: CASSVSSGRETQYF.

The gene calls are TRBV19 and TRBJ1-1; 8 positions match TRBD1. V shed 5 bases, J shed 5 bases, and the junction held 13 bases outside the gene matches. The germline V gene encodes CDR1 LNHDA and CDR2 SQIVND (reference sequence). This CDR3 comprises 16 residues. DNA of the CDR3: TGTGCCAGTAGTGTCGGGACAGGTGGGACTTGGACTGAAGCTTTCTTT. Protein sequence: CASSVGTGGTWTEAFF.

The chain carries TRBV25-1 and TRBJ1-2; the D gene is possibly TRBD1 (6 bases). The CDR3 loop spans 14 amino acids. The germline CDR1 and CDR2 sequences are MGHDK and SYGVNS. V was trimmed by 5 bases and J by 8 bases, leaving 18 bases between them. The CDR3 nucleotides read TGTGCCAGCAGTAGTAAGGGGGTCCTTAGGGGCTACACCTTC. It codes for CASSSKGVLRGYTF.

This clone was recorded a few times. This sequence joins TRBV2 and TRBJ2-7; 13 bases are a match to TRBD2. Germline V gene sequence: CDR1 SNHLY, CDR2 FYNNEI. The CDR3 has 14 amino acids. Trimming cost V 5 bases and J 4 bases; bases outside gene matches: 2. CDR3: CASSRTSGSYEQYF. CDR3 nucleotides: TGTGCCAGCAGTCGGACTAGCGGGAGTTACGAGCAGTACTTC.

V is TRBV28 and J is TRBJ2-2; D might be TRBD1 (6 bases). There are 14 residues in the CDR3. V shed 3 bases and J shed 5 bases, with 10 bases lying between them. The germline V gene has CDR1 MDHEN and CDR2 SYDVKM. The CDR3 protein is CASSFPDRTGELFF. CDR3 coding DNA: TGTGCCAGCAGTTTCCCCGACAGGACCGGGGAGCTGTTTTTT.

The chain links TRBV25-1 to TRBJ2-3, with unresolved D. The CDR3 totals 14 residues. Deletions cut 3 bases from V and 2 bases from J, with 9 bases between. CDR1 is MGHDK and CDR2 is SYGVNS in the germline V gene. The CDR3 reads CASSDRHTTDTQYF. The CDR3, as DNA: TGTGCCAGCAGTGATCGACATACCACAGATACGCAGTATTTT.

The chain recombines TRBV9 with TRBJ2-2, with 7 bases lining up with TRBD1. Per germline, CDR1 SGDLS and CDR2 YYNGEE. The CDR3 totals 13 residues. Germline trimming cut 4 bases from V and 6 bases from J; bases unmatched to any gene: 3. CDR3 protein: CASSQGTAGELFF. The CDR3 nucleotides are TGTGCCAGCAGCCAGGGGACAGCCGGGGAGCTGTTTTTT.

The rearrangement uses TRBV10-3 and TRBJ2-7; TRBD1 aligns across 9 bases. Germline-derived CDR1 and CDR2 are ENHRY and SYGVKD. The CDR3 is 16 residues long. Losses at the gene ends were 0 bases for V and 5 bases for J; bases not matched to a gene: 8. The CDR3 DNA reads TGTGCCATCAGTGAGTCGAAGGGACAGGGTTTGGACGAGCAGTACTTC. This codes for CAISESKGQGLDEQYF.